These T cell receptor beta chains were read from a single sample in a study of blood T cells in healthy people across ages. Each CDR3 protein is one row after TCRdb ran MiXCR on the 5' RACE reads. Altogether 1 million or so distinct CDR3 sequences are present, about 23% being singletons, with the ten largest covering 0.65% to 0.95%. The same data also contributed to another study, on T cells of mothers and their children.

The sequencing input was blood. These TCRs come from a girl aged 2-10 years in good health. Both conserved end residues are part of each CDR3. Fields, in order: clone size, CDR3 length, J gene, D gene, V gene, CDR3 DNA, CDR3 protein. D genes are given only for firm matches. The listing skips clone size in some rows; elsewhere it reads once, few, many or a size class.

clone_size: few; cdr3_length: 16; j_call: TRBJ2-1; d_call: -; v_call: TRBV7-9; cdr3_nt: TGTGCCAGCAGCTTAGGCTTCTCGAGCTCCTACAATGAGCAGTTCTTC; cdr3_aa: CASSLGFSSSYNEQFF
clone_size: few; cdr3_length: 14; j_call: TRBJ2-1; d_call: TRBD2; v_call: TRBV28; cdr3_nt: TGTGCCACTGACCGACTAGCGACCAACAATGAGCAGTTCTTC; cdr3_aa: CATDRLATNNEQFF
clone_size: few; cdr3_length: 17; j_call: TRBJ2-1; d_call: TRBD2; v_call: TRBV7-9; cdr3_nt: TGTGCCAGCAGCTTTGGGACTAGCGTTTCCTCCTACAATGAGCAGTTCTTC; cdr3_aa: CASSFGTSVSSYNEQFF
clone_size: -; cdr3_length: 14; j_call: TRBJ1-2; d_call: TRBD1; v_call: TRBV7-9; cdr3_nt: TGTGCCAGCAGCCTTCGGACAGGGGAGAGCGGCTACACCTTC; cdr3_aa: CASSLRTGESGYTF
clone_size: many; cdr3_length: 11; j_call: TRBJ2-1; d_call: TRBD2; v_call: TRBV5-1; cdr3_nt: TGCGCCAGCACCCTGGGGGGGGAGCAGTTCTTC; cdr3_aa: CASTLGGEQFF
clone_size: -; cdr3_length: 15; j_call: TRBJ2-5; d_call: -; v_call: TRBV12-5; cdr3_nt: TGTGCTAGTGGTTTGGGTCTCGGGGGTCGGGAGACCCAGTACTTC; cdr3_aa: CASGLGLGGRETQYF
clone_size: many; cdr3_length: 14; j_call: TRBJ1-3; d_call: -; v_call: TRBV6-5; cdr3_nt: TGTGCCAGCAGCCTCGAGGGGCCAGGAAACACCATATATTTT; cdr3_aa: CASSLEGPGNTIYF
clone_size: -; cdr3_length: 12; j_call: TRBJ2-7; d_call: -; v_call: TRBV27; cdr3_nt: TGTGCCAGCAGTTTTTGGGGAAATAAGCAGTACTTC; cdr3_aa: CASSFWGNKQYF
clone_size: -; cdr3_length: 10; j_call: TRBJ2-7; d_call: -; v_call: TRBV29-1; cdr3_nt: TGCAGCGTTGTTAGGCACGAGCAGTACTTC; cdr3_aa: CSVVRHEQYF
clone_size: -; cdr3_length: 14; j_call: TRBJ1-4; d_call: -; v_call: TRBV6-4; cdr3_nt: TGTGCCAGCAGCCCCCCCCTACCGGTGGAAAAACTGTTTTTT; cdr3_aa: CASSPPLPVEKLFF
clone_size: -; cdr3_length: 13; j_call: TRBJ2-7; d_call: TRBD1; v_call: TRBV10-3; cdr3_nt: TGTGCCATCGCTGGGGACAGGGACTACGAGCAGTACTTC; cdr3_aa: CAIAGDRDYEQYF
clone_size: few; cdr3_length: 16; j_call: TRBJ1-4; d_call: -; v_call: TRBV14; cdr3_nt: TGTGCCAGCAGCCAGACACCGGGACTACCCAGAGAAAAACTGTTTTTT; cdr3_aa: CASSQTPGLPREKLFF
clone_size: few; cdr3_length: 14; j_call: TRBJ2-5; d_call: -; v_call: TRBV3-1; cdr3_nt: TGTGCCAGCAGCCACAGGGACACGAGGGAGACCCAGTACTTC; cdr3_aa: CASSHRDTRETQYF
clone_size: -; cdr3_length: 14; j_call: TRBJ2-5; d_call: -; v_call: TRBV7-6; cdr3_nt: TGTGCCAGCAGCCCGTTAGCGTACGGGGAGACCCAGTACTTC; cdr3_aa: CASSPLAYGETQYF
clone_size: -; cdr3_length: 14; j_call: TRBJ2-2; d_call: TRBD1; v_call: TRBV10-3; cdr3_nt: TGTGCCACCCAGGACAGGGGGAACACCGGGGAGCTGTTTTTT; cdr3_aa: CATQDRGNTGELFF
clone_size: -; cdr3_length: 13; j_call: TRBJ1-1; d_call: -; v_call: TRBV29-1; cdr3_nt: TGCAGCGGAGTTTGGAGGGAAAACACTGAAGCTTTCTTT; cdr3_aa: CSGVWRENTEAFF
clone_size: many; cdr3_length: 14; j_call: TRBJ2-7; d_call: TRBD2; v_call: TRBV12-3/TRBV12-4; cdr3_nt: TGTGCCAGCAGTGAATGGACTAGCGGGAGGGAGCAGTACTTC; cdr3_aa: CASSEWTSGREQYF
clone_size: few; cdr3_length: 16; j_call: TRBJ2-3; d_call: TRBD1; v_call: TRBV12-3/TRBV12-4; cdr3_nt: TGTGCCAGCAGCCCCGGGACAGGGGGCTCAGGCGATACGCAGTATTTT; cdr3_aa: CASSPGTGGSGDTQYF
clone_size: -; cdr3_length: 16; j_call: TRBJ2-5; d_call: -; v_call: TRBV2; cdr3_nt: TGTGCCAGCAGTGAAGGCCAGGAGTACATACAAGAGACCCAGTACTTC; cdr3_aa: CASSEGQEYIQETQYF
clone_size: -; cdr3_length: 16; j_call: TRBJ1-1; d_call: -; v_call: TRBV3-1; cdr3_nt: TGTGCCAGCAGCCAAGATCGAGTGGGGGGGGACACTGAAGCTTTCTTT; cdr3_aa: CASSQDRVGGDTEAFF
clone_size: -; cdr3_length: 14; j_call: TRBJ2-7; d_call: -; v_call: TRBV7-9; cdr3_nt: TGTGCCAGCAGCTCCCGGGACTTCACCTACGAGCAGTACTTC; cdr3_aa: CASSSRDFTYEQYF
clone_size: -; cdr3_length: 17; j_call: TRBJ1-4; d_call: -; v_call: TRBV6-5; cdr3_nt: TGTGCCAGCAGTTACTCCTCCGGGACGGGGACTAATGAAAAACTGTTTTTT; cdr3_aa: CASSYSSGTGTNEKLFF
clone_size: -; cdr3_length: 16; j_call: TRBJ1-1; d_call: -; v_call: TRBV12-3/TRBV12-4; cdr3_nt: TGTGCCAGCAGTTTATCCTCCGCGGGGGGGGGAGCTGAAGCTTTCTTT; cdr3_aa: CASSLSSAGGGAEAFF
clone_size: -; cdr3_length: 12; j_call: TRBJ1-2; d_call: -; v_call: TRBV29-1; cdr3_nt: TGTATTATTTGGGACACCAACTATGGCTACACCTTC; cdr3_aa: CIIWDTNYGYTF
clone_size: -; cdr3_length: 17; j_call: TRBJ1-5; d_call: -; v_call: TRBV6-2/TRBV6-3; cdr3_nt: TGTGCCAGCAGTTACCCAACCACAGGGATGGGCAATCAGCCCCAGCATTTT; cdr3_aa: CASSYPTTGMGNQPQHF
clone_size: -; cdr3_length: 16; j_call: TRBJ2-2; d_call: -; v_call: TRBV2; cdr3_nt: TGTGCCAGCAGGATCGGTACAGGGATGAGCACCGGGGAGCTGTTTTTT; cdr3_aa: CASRIGTGMSTGELFF
clone_size: -; cdr3_length: 13; j_call: TRBJ2-3; d_call: -; v_call: TRBV29-1; cdr3_nt: TGCAGCGTTGAAGGGGGGAGCACAGATACGCAGTATTTT; cdr3_aa: CSVEGGSTDTQYF
clone_size: -; cdr3_length: 13; j_call: TRBJ2-1; d_call: -; v_call: TRBV5-1; cdr3_nt: TGCGCCAGCAGCTTTACTAGCTCAAGTGAGCAGTTCTTC; cdr3_aa: CASSFTSSSEQFF
clone_size: few; cdr3_length: 15; j_call: TRBJ2-5; d_call: TRBD1; v_call: TRBV7-2; cdr3_nt: TGTGCCAGCAGCTGGGGACAGGCTAGGGGTGAGACCCAGTACTTC; cdr3_aa: CASSWGQARGETQYF
clone_size: -; cdr3_length: 16; j_call: TRBJ2-5; d_call: -; v_call: TRBV29-1; cdr3_nt: TGCAGCGCCGGCAGGCCGGGGGATGGTATTTTGGAGACCCAGTACTTC; cdr3_aa: CSAGRPGDGILETQYF
clone_size: -; cdr3_length: 15; j_call: TRBJ2-6; d_call: -; v_call: TRBV14; cdr3_nt: TGTGCCAGCAGGGAAGCTCTCTCTGGGGCCAACGTCCTGACTTTC; cdr3_aa: CASREALSGANVLTF
clone_size: few; cdr3_length: 15; j_call: TRBJ1-1; d_call: TRBD1; v_call: TRBV6-5; cdr3_nt: TGTGCCAGCAGTTTTTTCGGACAGGGGAACACTGAAGCTTTCTTT; cdr3_aa: CASSFFGQGNTEAFF
clone_size: -; cdr3_length: 14; j_call: TRBJ1-5; d_call: -; v_call: TRBV9; cdr3_nt: TGTGCCAGCAGCGTAGGGCTAAGCAATCAGCCCCAGCATTTT; cdr3_aa: CASSVGLSNQPQHF
clone_size: -; cdr3_length: 17; j_call: TRBJ1-1; d_call: TRBD1; v_call: TRBV28; cdr3_nt: TGTGCCAGCAGTTTATGGGGCAGGGGGCGCTGGGGCACTGAAGCTTTCTTT; cdr3_aa: CASSLWGRGRWGTEAFF
clone_size: -; cdr3_length: 15; j_call: TRBJ2-7; d_call: -; v_call: TRBV28; cdr3_nt: TGTGCCAGCCGGTCCGGGACCGGTTTTGGCTACGAGCAGTACTTC; cdr3_aa: CASRSGTGFGYEQYF
clone_size: few; cdr3_length: 14; j_call: TRBJ2-2; d_call: -; v_call: TRBV5-1; cdr3_nt: TGCGCCAGCAGCTTGGGTCCAAAGACCGGGGAGCTGTTTTTT; cdr3_aa: CASSLGPKTGELFF
clone_size: -; cdr3_length: 16; j_call: TRBJ2-5; d_call: -; v_call: TRBV4-2; cdr3_nt: TGTGCCAGCAGCCAAGAAGAAGATGCGCAGAAAGGGACCCAGTACTTC; cdr3_aa: CASSQEEDAQKGTQYF
clone_size: few; cdr3_length: 16; j_call: TRBJ2-1; d_call: TRBD2; v_call: TRBV5-1; cdr3_nt: TGCGCCAGCAGCTTGGATCTAGCGGGCTCCTACAATGAGCAGTTCTTC; cdr3_aa: CASSLDLAGSYNEQFF
clone_size: few; cdr3_length: 14; j_call: TRBJ1-1; d_call: -; v_call: TRBV20-1; cdr3_nt: TGCAGTGCTAGGCCCCCATCAACCAGCACTGAAGCTTTCTTT; cdr3_aa: CSARPPSTSTEAFF
clone_size: -; cdr3_length: 16; j_call: TRBJ2-7; d_call: -; v_call: TRBV9; cdr3_nt: TGTGCCAGCAGCCCAAACACTGATCTGACGTCCTACGAGCAGTACTTC; cdr3_aa: CASSPNTDLTSYEQYF
clone_size: -; cdr3_length: 15; j_call: TRBJ2-1; d_call: TRBD2; v_call: TRBV19; cdr3_nt: TGTGCCAGTAGTATAAGAAGCGGGGGCAACAATGAGCAGTTCTTC; cdr3_aa: CASSIRSGGNNEQFF
clone_size: -; cdr3_length: 12; j_call: TRBJ1-2; d_call: TRBD1; v_call: TRBV29-1; cdr3_nt: TGCAGCGTTGCAGAACAGGGGTTTGGCTACACCTTC; cdr3_aa: CSVAEQGFGYTF
clone_size: -; cdr3_length: 14; j_call: TRBJ2-5; d_call: -; v_call: TRBV27; cdr3_nt: TGTGCCAGCACCTCCTCTATAGAGTCAGAGACCCAGTACTTC; cdr3_aa: CASTSSIESETQYF
clone_size: -; cdr3_length: 14; j_call: TRBJ1-2; d_call: -; v_call: TRBV11-3; cdr3_nt: TGTGCCAGCAGCTACCCCGAGGCTCTTGATGGCTACACCTTC; cdr3_aa: CASSYPEALDGYTF
clone_size: -; cdr3_length: 13; j_call: TRBJ2-7; d_call: -; v_call: TRBV12-3/TRBV12-4; cdr3_nt: TGTGCCAGCAGGACTAACACCGCCTACGAGCAGTACTTC; cdr3_aa: CASRTNTAYEQYF
clone_size: -; cdr3_length: 15; j_call: TRBJ2-1; d_call: TRBD2; v_call: TRBV9; cdr3_nt: TGTGCCAGCAGCACTACCGGGACTAGCATCTATGAGCAGTTCTTC; cdr3_aa: CASSTTGTSIYEQFF
clone_size: -; cdr3_length: 12; j_call: TRBJ1-2; d_call: -; v_call: TRBV12-3/TRBV12-4; cdr3_nt: TGTGCCAGCAGTACACCCTTATATGGCTACACCTTC; cdr3_aa: CASSTPLYGYTF
clone_size: few; cdr3_length: 15; j_call: TRBJ2-7; d_call: TRBD1; v_call: TRBV5-1; cdr3_nt: TGCGCCAGCAGCTTAAGACAGGGGATTTACTACGAGCAGTACTTC; cdr3_aa: CASSLRQGIYYEQYF
clone_size: -; cdr3_length: 15; j_call: TRBJ1-1; d_call: -; v_call: TRBV11-2; cdr3_nt: TGTGCCAGCAGCTCAGGACAGAGCTGGAACACTGAAGCTTTCTTT; cdr3_aa: CASSSGQSWNTEAFF
clone_size: -; cdr3_length: 14; j_call: TRBJ1-4; d_call: -; v_call: TRBV9; cdr3_nt: TGTGCCAGCAGCGTGGAGGGGGAGGGTGAAAAACTGTTTTTT; cdr3_aa: CASSVEGEGEKLFF
clone_size: few; cdr3_length: 14; j_call: TRBJ2-5; d_call: TRBD1; v_call: TRBV15; cdr3_nt: TGTGCCACCAGAATGGGACAGGGACAAGAGACCCAGTACTTC; cdr3_aa: CATRMGQGQETQYF